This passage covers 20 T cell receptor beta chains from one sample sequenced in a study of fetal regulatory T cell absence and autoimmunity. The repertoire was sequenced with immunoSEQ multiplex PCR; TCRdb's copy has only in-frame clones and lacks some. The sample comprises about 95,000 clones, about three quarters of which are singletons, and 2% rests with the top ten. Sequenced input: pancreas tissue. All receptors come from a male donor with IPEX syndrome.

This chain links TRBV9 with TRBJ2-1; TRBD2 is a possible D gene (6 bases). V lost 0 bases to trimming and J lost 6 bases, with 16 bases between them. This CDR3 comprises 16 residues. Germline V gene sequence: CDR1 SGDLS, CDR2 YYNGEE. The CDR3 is CASSVGGGAAGNEQFF. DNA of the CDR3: TGTGCCAGCAGCGTAGGTGGCGGGGCGGCGGGCAATGAGCAGTTCTTC.

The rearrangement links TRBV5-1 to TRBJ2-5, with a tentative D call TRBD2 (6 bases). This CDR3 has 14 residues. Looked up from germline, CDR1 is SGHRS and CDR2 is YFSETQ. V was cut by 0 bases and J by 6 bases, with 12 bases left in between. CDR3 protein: CASSLAGDLKTQYF. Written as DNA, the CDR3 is TGCGCCAGCAGCTTGGCGGGGGATTTGAAGACCCAGTACTTC.

The CDR3 spells CASSFKGYGYTF. CDR3 bases: TGTGCCAGCAGCTTTAAGGGATATGGCTACACCTTC. The V call is TRBV11-2, the J call TRBJ1-2; D ambiguous. CDR3 length: 12 amino acids. Germline CDR1 and CDR2: SGHAT and FQNNGV. V gave up 3 bases and J gave up 5 bases, with 7 bases separating them.

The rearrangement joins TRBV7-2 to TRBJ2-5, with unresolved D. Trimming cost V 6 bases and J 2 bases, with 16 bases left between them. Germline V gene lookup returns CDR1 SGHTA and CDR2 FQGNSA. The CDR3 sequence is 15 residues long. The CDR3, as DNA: TGTGCCAGCAGTTCGATAAGAGGCTCTCAAGAGACCCAGTACTTC. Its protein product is CASSSIRGSQETQYF.

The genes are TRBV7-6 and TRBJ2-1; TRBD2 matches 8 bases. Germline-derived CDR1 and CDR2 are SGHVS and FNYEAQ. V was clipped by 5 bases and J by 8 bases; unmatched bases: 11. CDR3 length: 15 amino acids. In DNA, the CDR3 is TGTGCCAGCAGCGATAGCGGGACCTTCCTCCATGAGCAGTTCTTC. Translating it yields CASSDSGTFLHEQFF.

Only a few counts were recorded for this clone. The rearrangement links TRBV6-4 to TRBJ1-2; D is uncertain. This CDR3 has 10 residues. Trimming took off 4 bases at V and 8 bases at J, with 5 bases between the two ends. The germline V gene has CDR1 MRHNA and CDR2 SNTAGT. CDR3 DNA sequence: TGTGCCAGCAGTGTCCAGGGCTACACCTTC. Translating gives CASSVQGYTF.

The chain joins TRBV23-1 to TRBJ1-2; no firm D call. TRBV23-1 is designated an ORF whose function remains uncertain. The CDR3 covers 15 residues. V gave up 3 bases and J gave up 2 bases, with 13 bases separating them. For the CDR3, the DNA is TGCGCCAGCAGTCATGCATGGTACAAGAACTATGGCTACACCTTC. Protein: CASSHAWYKNYGYTF.

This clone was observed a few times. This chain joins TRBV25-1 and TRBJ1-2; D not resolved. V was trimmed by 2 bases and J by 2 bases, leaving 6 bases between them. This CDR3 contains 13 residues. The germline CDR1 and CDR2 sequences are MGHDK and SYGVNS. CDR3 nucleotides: TGTGCCAGCAGTGAACGCCAGAACTATGGCTACACCTTC. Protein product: CASSERQNYGYTF.

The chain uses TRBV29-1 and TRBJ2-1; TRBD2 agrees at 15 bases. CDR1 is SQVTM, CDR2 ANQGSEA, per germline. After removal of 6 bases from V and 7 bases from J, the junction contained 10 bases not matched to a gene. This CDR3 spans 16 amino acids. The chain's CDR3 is CSVAGTSGGSRNEQFF. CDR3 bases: TGCAGCGTGGCGGGGACTAGCGGGGGGTCTAGGAATGAGCAGTTCTTC.

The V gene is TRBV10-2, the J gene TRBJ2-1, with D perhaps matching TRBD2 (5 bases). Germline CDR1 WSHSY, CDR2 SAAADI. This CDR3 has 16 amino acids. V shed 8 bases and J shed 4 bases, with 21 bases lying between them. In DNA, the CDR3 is TGCGCCAGCGGATGGAAAGCGGACTGGTGGTACAATGAGCAGTTCTTC. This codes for CASGWKADWWYNEQFF.

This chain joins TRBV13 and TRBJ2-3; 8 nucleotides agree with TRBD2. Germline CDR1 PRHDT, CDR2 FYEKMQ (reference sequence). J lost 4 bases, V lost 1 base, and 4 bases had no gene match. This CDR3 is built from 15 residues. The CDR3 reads CASSLEGGGPDTQYF. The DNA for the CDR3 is TGTGCCAGCAGCTTAGAGGGCGGGGGGCCAGATACGCAGTATTTT.

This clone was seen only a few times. The CDR3 sequence is CASSQLTSREQYF. The CDR3 DNA sequence: TGCGCCAGCAGCCAGTTGACTAGCCGCGAGCAGTACTTC. This chain links TRBV4-1 with TRBJ2-7; the match to TRBD2 covers 7 bases. The CDR3 spans 13 residues. Germline loops: CDR1 MGHRA, CDR2 YSYEKL. J was trimmed by 6 bases and V by 3 bases; bases with no gene match: 5.

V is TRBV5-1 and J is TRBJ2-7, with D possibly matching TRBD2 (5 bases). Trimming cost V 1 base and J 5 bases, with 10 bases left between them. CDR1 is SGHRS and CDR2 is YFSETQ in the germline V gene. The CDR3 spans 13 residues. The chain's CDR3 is CASSLTEANEQYF. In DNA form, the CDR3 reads TGCGCCAGCAGCTTGACGGAGGCCAACGAGCAGTACTTC.

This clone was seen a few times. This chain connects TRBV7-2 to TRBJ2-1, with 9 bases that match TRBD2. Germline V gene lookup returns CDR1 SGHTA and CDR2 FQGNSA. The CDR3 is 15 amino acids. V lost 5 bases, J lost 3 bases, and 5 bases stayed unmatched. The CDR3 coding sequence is TGTGCCAGCAGCAAAAGCGGGGGGTTCTACAATGAGCAGTTCTTC. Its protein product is CASSKSGGFYNEQFF.

The CDR3 reads CASSQDHDGGAKGQFF. The CDR3, as DNA: TGTGCCAGCAGCCAAGATCATGACGGGGGGGCGAAGGGACAGTTCTTC. The genes are TRBV14 and TRBJ2-1; 8 bases map to TRBD2. CDR3 size: 16 residues. After removal of 0 bases from V and 13 bases from J, the junction contained 14 bases not matched to a gene. Germline V lookup: CDR1 SGHDN, CDR2 FVKESK.

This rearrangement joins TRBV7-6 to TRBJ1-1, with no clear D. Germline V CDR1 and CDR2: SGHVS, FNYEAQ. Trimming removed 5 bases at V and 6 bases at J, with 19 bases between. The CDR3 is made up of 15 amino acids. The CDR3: CASSLSPAVNSEAFF. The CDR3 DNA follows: TGTGCCAGCAGCCTCAGTCCGGCGGTTAACTCTGAAGCTTTCTTT.

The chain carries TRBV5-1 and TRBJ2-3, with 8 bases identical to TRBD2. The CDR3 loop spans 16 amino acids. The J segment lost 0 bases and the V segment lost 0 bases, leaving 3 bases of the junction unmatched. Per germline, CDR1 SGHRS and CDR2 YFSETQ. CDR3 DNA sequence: TGCGCCAGCAGCTTGGAGGCTAGCGGGAGCACAGATACGCAGTATTTT. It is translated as CASSLEASGSTDTQYF.

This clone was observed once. This chain's CDR3 is CASLPGTSGDHEQFF. The CDR3 region has the DNA TGCGCCAGCCTACCCGGGACTAGCGGGGACCATGAGCAGTTCTTC. The chain joins TRBV5-1 to TRBJ2-1, with 13 bases fitting TRBD2. V was clipped by 7 bases and J by 8 bases; unmatched bases: 9. In germline, CDR1 is SGHRS, CDR2 YFSETQ. There are 15 residues in the CDR3.

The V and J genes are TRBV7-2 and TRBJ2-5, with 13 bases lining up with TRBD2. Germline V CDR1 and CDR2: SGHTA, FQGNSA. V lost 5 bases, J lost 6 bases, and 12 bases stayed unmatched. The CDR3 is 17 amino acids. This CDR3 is CASSPGLAGERPQTQYF. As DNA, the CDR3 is TGTGCCAGCAGCCCCGGACTAGCGGGGGAGCGCCCCCAGACCCAGTACTTC.

The CDR3 sequence: CASSWTSGSYEQYF. Here the CDR3 DNA reads TGTGCCAGCAGCTGGACTAGCGGGAGCTACGAGCAGTACTTC. The V gene is TRBV5-6, the J gene TRBJ2-7, with 13 bases aligning to TRBD2. Germline CDR1 reads SGHDT; CDR2 reads YYEEEE. CDR3 length: 14 residues. V dropped 3 bases and J dropped 3; count of bases not matched to a gene: 0. The whole variable domain, filled in from reference TRBV5-6 and TRBJ2-7, reads DAGVTQSPTHLIKTRGQQVTLRCSPKSGHDTVSWYQQALGQGPQFIFQYYEEEERQRGNFPDRFSGHQFPNYSSELNVNALLLGDSALYLCASSWTSGSYEQYFGPGTRLTVT.